The rows below give T cell receptor beta chains drawn from one sample of a study of CD8 T cells in Susac syndrome. MiXCR, run by TCRdb on the immunoSEQ multiplex PCR reads, gives a single entry per CDR3 protein. The sample contains about 150,000 distinct CDR3 sequences, roughly 94% of which appear only once. The specimen was CD8+ T cells from PBMCs. The source is a human donor with multiple sclerosis. Both conserved end residues are part of each CDR3. The D gene is left open where the match is weak. A row's size may be missing; if present it is once, few, many or a size class.

cdr3_length	v_call	clone_size	d_call	j_call	cdr3_aa
11	TRBV30	.	.	TRBJ1-1	CAWHQGTEAFF
15	TRBV11-2	.	TRBD1	TRBJ2-1	CASSLSRGWSNEQFF
14	TRBV5-6	.	.	TRBJ2-7	CASSQGPANYEQYF
14	TRBV9	.	.	TRBJ2-5	CASSVSGLQETQYF
14	TRBV6-2/TRBV6-3	once	TRBD2	TRBJ2-5	CAGRPSGGQETQYF
11	TRBV9	.	.	TRBJ2-1	CASSGLREQFF
17	TRBV5-4	.	.	TRBJ1-5	CASSLFPGDYSNQPQHF
18	TRBV28	once	.	TRBJ1-2	CASSLVARGGGGFYGYTF
12	TRBV20-1	once	.	TRBJ1-1	CSAIDGNTEVFF
15	TRBV12-3/TRBV12-4	.	TRBD1	TRBJ1-2	CASTSLGQGPYGYTF
16	TRBV20-1	.	TRBD2	TRBJ2-7	CSARELAGASSYEQYF
12	TRBV20-1	.	.	TRBJ2-7	CSACDSYYEQYF
16	TRBV29-1	.	TRBD1	TRBJ2-3	CSVETLVTGVVDTQYF
13	TRBV12-3/TRBV12-4	.	.	TRBJ1-5	CASSLTHSQPQHF
14	TRBV13	.	.	TRBJ1-2	CASSLAADNYGYTF
15	TRBV27	.	.	TRBJ2-5	CASSFRPGSGETQYF
12	TRBV7-9	.	.	TRBJ2-5	CASSGTLETQYF
13	TRBV10-3	.	.	TRBJ2-3	CAIAPGPPDTQYF
16	TRBV6-2/TRBV6-3	.	.	TRBJ1-2	CASSYPGTVTNYGYTF
13	TRBV20-1	.	TRBD2	TRBJ2-7	CSAPGTRGYEQYF
13	TRBV10-3	once	.	TRBJ2-4	CAIRGIDENIQYF
15	TRBV30	.	.	TRBJ2-1	CALEGSGSSYNEQFF
14	TRBV12-3/TRBV12-4	.	.	TRBJ2-7	CASSLKGGSYEQYF
12	TRBV12-3/TRBV12-4	.	.	TRBJ2-7	CASSLTRIEQYF
12	TRBV7-9	once	.	TRBJ2-1	CASSWGVDEQFF
13	TRBV13	.	.	TRBJ2-1	CASSLRGDNEQFF
15	TRBV19	.	.	TRBJ1-2	CASSIVGGMNYGYTF
18	TRBV20-1	once	.	TRBJ2-2	CSARDGNRPGPETGELFF
15	TRBV15	.	.	TRBJ1-1	CATSRDRSTNTEAFF
12	TRBV28	.	.	TRBJ1-5	CASSLPKQPQHF
14	TRBV29-1	.	.	TRBJ2-7	CSVEDPAGGYEQYF
13	TRBV29-1	.	TRBD2	TRBJ2-1	CSVSSGNYNEQFF
16	TRBV7-2	.	.	TRBJ2-1	CASSSGGEGVYNEQFF
15	TRBV19	.	.	TRBJ2-5	CATSGGYRYQETQYF
16	TRBV7-8	.	TRBD2	TRBJ2-5	CASLSFGGLAQETQYF
14	TRBV13	.	.	TRBJ1-2	CASSLGTVLYGYTF
16	TRBV7-6	.	TRBD1	TRBJ2-7	CASSLERGQNQLEQYF
13	TRBV6-5	.	.	TRBJ2-1	CASSYGVGDEQFF
14	TRBV13	.	.	TRBJ2-5	CASSFSGTQETQYF
13	TRBV20-1	.	TRBD1	TRBJ2-1	CSVPGQRINEQFF
14	TRBV6-2/TRBV6-3	.	.	TRBJ2-1	CASSYWGTYNEQFF
12	TRBV20-1	.	.	TRBJ2-1	CSGTSPYNEQFF